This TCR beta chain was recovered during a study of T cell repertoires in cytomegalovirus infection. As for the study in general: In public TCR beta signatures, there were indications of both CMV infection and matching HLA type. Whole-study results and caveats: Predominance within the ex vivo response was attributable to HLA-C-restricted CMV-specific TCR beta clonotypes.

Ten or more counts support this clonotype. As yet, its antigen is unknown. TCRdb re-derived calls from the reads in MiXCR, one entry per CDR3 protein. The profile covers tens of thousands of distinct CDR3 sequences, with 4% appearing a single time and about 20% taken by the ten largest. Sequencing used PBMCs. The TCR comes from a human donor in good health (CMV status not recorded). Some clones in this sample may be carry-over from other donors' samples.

The CDR3 protein is CASNKDGLYEQYF. The DNA for the CDR3 is TGTGCCAGCAATAAAGACGGACTTTACGAGCAGTACTTC. This rearrangement joins TRBV7-9 to TRBJ2-7; TRBD2 is a possible D gene (5 bases). The V gene's germline CDR1 is SEHNR and CDR2 FQNEAQ (reference sequence). The V and J ends lost 7 bases and 4 bases respectively, with 14 bases between them. CDR3 length equals 13 residues.